This paragraph reports one TCR beta chain. The CDR3 sequence is 15 residues long. Trimming took 3 bases from V and 4 from J, leaving 13 bases between them. CDR1 is MDHEN and CDR2 is SYDVKM in the germline V gene. As handled by the study authors: Scientists estimated how many nucleated cells there were by amplifying reference gene primers. Profiled with immunoSEQ multiplex PCR; TCRdb holds only in-frame clones, not every one. The V and J calls and clone size were taken over from that table, and D and trimming were inferred from the DNA. The sample lists 150,000 to 200,000 clones, around nine tenths occurring once. The sample belongs to a study of blood T cell repertoires in COVID-19. Across the study: Researchers got acute and convalescent COVID-19 samples from the United States, Italy and Spain. PBMCs, B-cell-depleted T cells, or T cells provided the cDNA or gDNA that made up the material.

The chain joins TRBV28 to TRBJ1-5; D is uncertain. The sequence was collected from a man aged 40-55 years with active or convalescent COVID-19. Sequencing used peripheral blood. CDR3 amino acids: CASSFGRSGNQPQHF. The CDR3 DNA reads as TGTGCCAGCAGTTTTGGCAGGTCGGGAAATCAGCCCCAGCATTTT.